This T cell receptor beta chain stems from a study of T cells after yellow fever vaccination. The germline V gene encodes CDR1 SGHTA and CDR2 FQGNSA. Trimming cost V 5 bases and J 7 bases; bases outside gene matches: 2. The CDR3 consists of 12 residues. General study results and limits: There was a small share of clonotypes that showed up in both the CD4 and CD8 compartments.

Note on this clonotype: The antigen is undetermined.

In making TCR cDNA, 5'RACE template switching added a universal primer site and UMIs to it. TCRdb reprocessed the 5' RACE reads with MiXCR, giving one entry per CDR3 protein. The sample consists of some 500,000 distinct CDR3 sequences, roughly 14% of them appearing once. The material sequenced was PBMCs, taken on the day of the yellow fever booster vaccination. The genes are TRBV7-2 and TRBJ2-1; 7 bases are shared with TRBD2. This TCR came from a man aged 25 to 40 who received the YFV17D yellow fever vaccine. CDR3 bases: TGTGCCAGCAGCCATAGCGGGAATGAGCAGTTCTTC. The encoded protein is CASSHSGNEQFF.